This T cell receptor (delta chain) was sequenced for a study of delta chains in infants with herpesvirus infections. This clone was observed a handful of times. Reverse transcription of PBMC RNA used primers specific for the gamma and delta chains. TCRdb called clones from the RT-PCR reads again using CATT. Here the sample spans around 1,500 delta-chain clones, approximately 22% being singletons. The sample in question was peripheral blood, obtained at time point 2 of longitudinal follow-up. The source of this sequence is a human donor who was a Ugandan infant, either HIV-exposed or HIV-unexposed (not recorded which).

CDR3 sequence (DNA): TGTGCTCTTGGGGGGGGGAGCACCGATAAACTCATCTTT. Amino acids: CALGGGSTDKLIF. V is TRDV1 and J is TRDJ1; a possible D gene is TRDD3 (6 bases). The V end lost 4 bases, the J end lost 1 base, and 7 bases lay between the germline ends. There are 13 residues in the CDR3. The V gene's germline CDR1 is TSWWSYY and CDR2 QGS.